These T cell receptor beta chains were read from a single sample in a study of T-cell reconstitution after alpha-beta-depleted transplantation in children. In TCRdb, the PCR reads were re-called with MiXCR into one record per CDR3 protein. Of 550,000 to 800,000 distinct CDR3 sequences listed, around 13% are singletons. The sample consisted of PBMCs, taken before TCRalphabeta/CD19-depleted stem cell transplant. These receptors originate from a girl aged 2-10 years with congenital amegakaryocytic thrombocytopenia, due to receive a stem cell transplant. CDR3s include the opening cysteine and the closing phenylalanine or tryptophan. Fields, in order: V gene, clone size, J gene, D gene, CDR3 protein, CDR3 DNA. The D gene is left open where the match is weak. A row's size may be missing; if present it is once, few, many or a size class.

V gene: TRBV27
clone size: .
J gene: TRBJ2-7
D gene: .
CDR3 protein: CASSWQRGYGEQYF
CDR3 DNA: TGTGCCAGCAGTTGGCAACGGGGCTATGGAGAGCAGTACTTC

V gene: TRBV6-6
clone size: many
J gene: TRBJ1-2
D gene: .
CDR3 protein: CASRDPQGYGYTF
CDR3 DNA: TGTGCCAGCAGGGATCCGCAGGGATATGGCTACACCTTC

V gene: TRBV5-1
clone size: few
J gene: TRBJ2-7
D gene: .
CDR3 protein: CASSLSQGGNEQYF
CDR3 DNA: TGCGCCAGCAGCTTGAGCCAGGGAGGTAACGAGCAGTACTTC

V gene: TRBV19
clone size: .
J gene: TRBJ1-5
D gene: .
CDR3 protein: CAANGRGQPQHF
CDR3 DNA: TGTGCCGCCAACGGGAGAGGCCAGCCCCAGCATTTT

V gene: TRBV2
clone size: few
J gene: TRBJ1-1
D gene: .
CDR3 protein: CASSEVMGTNTEAFF
CDR3 DNA: TGTGCCAGCAGTGAAGTGATGGGGACGAACACTGAAGCTTTCTTT

V gene: TRBV27
clone size: .
J gene: TRBJ2-1
D gene: .
CDR3 protein: CASTGGQGDVNEQFF
CDR3 DNA: TGTGCCAGCACGGGAGGACAGGGTGACGTCAATGAGCAGTTCTTC

V gene: TRBV20-1
clone size: many
J gene: TRBJ2-7
D gene: TRBD2
CDR3 protein: CSARSPTSGGDEQYF
CDR3 DNA: TGCAGTGCTAGATCGCCGACTAGCGGAGGGGACGAGCAGTACTTC

V gene: TRBV3-1
clone size: many
J gene: TRBJ1-2
D gene: .
CDR3 protein: CASSQDNVRTDFDGYTF
CDR3 DNA: TGTGCCAGCAGCCAAGATAATGTGAGGACGGACTTTGATGGCTACACCTTC

V gene: TRBV29-1
clone size: many
J gene: TRBJ2-3
D gene: .
CDR3 protein: CSAHSGRITDTQYF
CDR3 DNA: TGCAGCGCTCATTCGGGCAGGATCACAGATACGCAGTATTTT

V gene: TRBV20-1
clone size: many
J gene: TRBJ2-1
D gene: .
CDR3 protein: CSARVFRAQYNEQFF
CDR3 DNA: TGCAGTGCTAGAGTCTTTCGGGCTCAGTACAATGAGCAGTTCTTC

V gene: TRBV7-9
clone size: many
J gene: TRBJ2-5
D gene: .
CDR3 protein: CASSLDRYPETQYF
CDR3 DNA: TGTGCCAGCAGCTTAGACCGGTATCCAGAGACCCAGTACTTC

V gene: TRBV9
clone size: .
J gene: TRBJ1-2
D gene: .
CDR3 protein: CASSSLEGYTF
CDR3 DNA: TGTGCCAGCAGTTCCCTGGAAGGCTACACCTTC

V gene: TRBV5-1
clone size: many
J gene: TRBJ1-5
D gene: .
CDR3 protein: CASSLAPTGSNQPQHF
CDR3 DNA: TGCGCCAGCAGCTTGGCCCCGACAGGTAGCAATCAGCCCCAGCATTTT

V gene: TRBV3-1
clone size: .
J gene: TRBJ2-7
D gene: .
CDR3 protein: CASSQGRTAGYEQYF
CDR3 DNA: TGTGCCAGCAGCCAGGGAAGGACAGCTGGCTACGAGCAGTACTTC

V gene: TRBV25-1
clone size: .
J gene: TRBJ1-5
D gene: .
CDR3 protein: CASSGSTAGDQPQHF
CDR3 DNA: TGTGCCAGCAGCGGGAGCACGGCCGGGGATCAGCCCCAGCATTTT